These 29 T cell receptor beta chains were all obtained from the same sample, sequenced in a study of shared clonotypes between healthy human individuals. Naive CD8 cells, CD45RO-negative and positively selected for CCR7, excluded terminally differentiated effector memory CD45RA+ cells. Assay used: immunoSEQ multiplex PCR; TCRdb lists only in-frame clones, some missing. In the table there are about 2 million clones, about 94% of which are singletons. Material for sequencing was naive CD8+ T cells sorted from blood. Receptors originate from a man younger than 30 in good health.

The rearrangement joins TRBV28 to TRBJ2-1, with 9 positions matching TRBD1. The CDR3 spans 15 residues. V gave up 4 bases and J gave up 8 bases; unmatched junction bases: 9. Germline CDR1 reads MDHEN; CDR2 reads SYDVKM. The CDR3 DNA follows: TGTGCCAGCAGTTCCTCGACAGGGGGGTTTCATGAGCAGTTCTTC. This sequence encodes CASSSSTGGFHEQFF.

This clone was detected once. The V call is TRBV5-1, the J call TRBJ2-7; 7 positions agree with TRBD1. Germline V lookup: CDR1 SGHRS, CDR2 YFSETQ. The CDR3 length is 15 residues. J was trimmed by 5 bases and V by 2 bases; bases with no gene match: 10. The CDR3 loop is CASSFGQAGGHEQYF. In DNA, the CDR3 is TGCGCCAGCAGCTTCGGACAGGCCGGTGGGCACGAGCAGTACTTC.

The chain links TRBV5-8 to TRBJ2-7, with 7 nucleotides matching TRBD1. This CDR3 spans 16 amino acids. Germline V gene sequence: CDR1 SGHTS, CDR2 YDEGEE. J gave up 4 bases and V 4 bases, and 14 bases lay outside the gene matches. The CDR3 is CASSQTTGVSGYEQYF. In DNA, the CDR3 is TGTGCCAGCAGCCAAACAACAGGGGTTAGTGGTTACGAGCAGTACTTC. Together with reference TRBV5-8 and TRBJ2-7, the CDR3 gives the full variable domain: EAGVTQSPTHLIKTRGQQATLRCSPISGHTSVYWYQQALGLGLQFLLWYDEGEERNRGNFPPRFSGRQFPNYSSELNVNALELEDSALYLCASSQTTGVSGYEQYFGPGTRLTVT.

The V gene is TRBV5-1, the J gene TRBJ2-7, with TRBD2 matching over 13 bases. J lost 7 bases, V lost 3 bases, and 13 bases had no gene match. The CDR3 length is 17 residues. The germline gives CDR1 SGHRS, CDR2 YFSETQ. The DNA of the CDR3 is TGCGCCAGCAGCTATGGGACTAGCGGGAAGGCAGTGGGGGAGCAGTACTTC. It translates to CASSYGTSGKAVGEQYF.

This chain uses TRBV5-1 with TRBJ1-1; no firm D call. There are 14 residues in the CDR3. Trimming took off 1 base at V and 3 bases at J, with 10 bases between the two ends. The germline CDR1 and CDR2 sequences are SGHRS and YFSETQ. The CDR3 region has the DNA TGCGCCAGCAGCTTGATGGCACAGCACACTGAAGCTTTCTTT. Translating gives CASSLMAQHTEAFF.

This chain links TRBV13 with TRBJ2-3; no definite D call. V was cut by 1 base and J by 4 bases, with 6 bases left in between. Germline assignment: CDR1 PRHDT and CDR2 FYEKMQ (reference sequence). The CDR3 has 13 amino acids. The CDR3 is CASSLDRPDTQYF. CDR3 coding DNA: TGTGCCAGCAGCTTAGATCGCCCAGATACGCAGTATTTT.

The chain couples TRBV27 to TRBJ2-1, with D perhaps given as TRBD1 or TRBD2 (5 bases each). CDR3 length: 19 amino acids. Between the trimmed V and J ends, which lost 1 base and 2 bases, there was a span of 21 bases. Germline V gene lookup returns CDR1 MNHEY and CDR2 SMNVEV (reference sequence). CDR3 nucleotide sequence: TGTGCCAGCAGTTTATGGGGGTCGGGAATGCCTGATGCCTACAATGAGCAGTTCTTC. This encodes CASSLWGSGMPDAYNEQFF.

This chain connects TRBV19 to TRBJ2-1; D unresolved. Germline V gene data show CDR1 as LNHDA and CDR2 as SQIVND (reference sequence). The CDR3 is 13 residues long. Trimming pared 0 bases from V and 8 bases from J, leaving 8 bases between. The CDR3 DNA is TGTGCCAGTAGTATAGAAGATACCGATGAGCAGTTCTTC. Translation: CASSIEDTDEQFF.

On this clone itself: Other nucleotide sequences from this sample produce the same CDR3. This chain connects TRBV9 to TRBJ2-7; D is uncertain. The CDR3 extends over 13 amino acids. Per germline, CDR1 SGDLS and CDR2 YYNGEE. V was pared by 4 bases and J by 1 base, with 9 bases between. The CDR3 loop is CASSPSGSYEQYF. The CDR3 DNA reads TGTGCCAGCAGCCCAAGTGGGTCCTACGAGCAGTACTTC.

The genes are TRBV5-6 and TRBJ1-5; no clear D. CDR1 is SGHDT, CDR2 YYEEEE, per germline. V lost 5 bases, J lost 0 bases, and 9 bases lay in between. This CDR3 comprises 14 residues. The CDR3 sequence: CASRRWGSNQPQHF. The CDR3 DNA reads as TGTGCCAGCAGGCGTTGGGGTAGCAATCAGCCCCAGCATTTT. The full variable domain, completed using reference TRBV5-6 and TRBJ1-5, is DAGVTQSPTHLIKTRGQQVTLRCSPKSGHDTVSWYQQALGQGPQFIFQYYEEEERQRGNFPDRFSGHQFPNYSSELNVNALLLGDSALYLCASRRWGSNQPQHFGDGTRLSIL.

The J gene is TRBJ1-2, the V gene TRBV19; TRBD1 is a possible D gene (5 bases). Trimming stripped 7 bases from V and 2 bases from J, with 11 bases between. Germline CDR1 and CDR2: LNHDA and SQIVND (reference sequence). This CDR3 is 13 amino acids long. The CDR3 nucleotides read TGTGCCAGTAAGGCAGGGAAGAACTATGGCTACACCTTC. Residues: CASKAGKNYGYTF.

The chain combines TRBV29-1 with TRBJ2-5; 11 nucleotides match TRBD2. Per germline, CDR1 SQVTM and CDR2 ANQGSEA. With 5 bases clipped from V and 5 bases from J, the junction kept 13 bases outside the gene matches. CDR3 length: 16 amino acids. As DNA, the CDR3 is TGCAGCGTTCTCTTCGCTAGCGGGAGGAGGGTGGAGACCCAGTACTTC. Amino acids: CSVLFASGRRVETQYF.

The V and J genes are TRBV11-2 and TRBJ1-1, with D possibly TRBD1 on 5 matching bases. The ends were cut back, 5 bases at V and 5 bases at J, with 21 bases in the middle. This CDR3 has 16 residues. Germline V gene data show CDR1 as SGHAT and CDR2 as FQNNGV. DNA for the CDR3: TGTGCCAGCAGCCCCCATACCGGGACCTTGGGGACTGAAGCTTTCTTT. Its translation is CASSPHTGTLGTEAFF.

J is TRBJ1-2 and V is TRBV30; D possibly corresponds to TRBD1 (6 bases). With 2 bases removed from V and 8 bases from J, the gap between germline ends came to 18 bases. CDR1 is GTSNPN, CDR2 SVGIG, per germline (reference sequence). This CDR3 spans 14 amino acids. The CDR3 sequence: CAWSIRGATRGYTF. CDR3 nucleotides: TGTGCCTGGAGTATACGGGGGGCAACGCGGGGCTACACCTTC.

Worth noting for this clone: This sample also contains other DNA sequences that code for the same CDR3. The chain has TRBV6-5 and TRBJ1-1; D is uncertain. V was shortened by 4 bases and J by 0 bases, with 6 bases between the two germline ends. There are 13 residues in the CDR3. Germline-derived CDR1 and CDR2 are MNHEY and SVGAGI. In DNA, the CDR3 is TGTGCCAGCAGTTCCCCCATGAACACTGAAGCTTTCTTT. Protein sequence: CASSSPMNTEAFF.

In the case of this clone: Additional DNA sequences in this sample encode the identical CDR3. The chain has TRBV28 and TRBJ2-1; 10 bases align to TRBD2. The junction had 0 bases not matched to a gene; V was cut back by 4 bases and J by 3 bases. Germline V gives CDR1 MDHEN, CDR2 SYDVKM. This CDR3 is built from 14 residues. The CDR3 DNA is TGTGCCAGCAGTTGGACTAGCGGCTACAATGAGCAGTTCTTC. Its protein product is CASSWTSGYNEQFF. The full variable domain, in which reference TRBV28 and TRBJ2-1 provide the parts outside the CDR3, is DVKVTQSSRYLVKRTGEKVFLECVQDMDHENMFWYRQDPGLGLRLIYFSYDVKMKEKGDIPEGYSVSREKKERFSLILESASTNQTSMYLCASSWTSGYNEQFFGPGTRLTVL.

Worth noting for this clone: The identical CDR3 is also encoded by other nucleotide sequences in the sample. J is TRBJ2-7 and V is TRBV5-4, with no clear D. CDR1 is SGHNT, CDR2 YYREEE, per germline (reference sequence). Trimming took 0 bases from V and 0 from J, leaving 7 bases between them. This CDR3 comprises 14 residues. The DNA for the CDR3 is TGTGCCAGCAGCTTGGACGGAAGCTCCTACGAGCAGTACTTC. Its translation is CASSLDGSSYEQYF. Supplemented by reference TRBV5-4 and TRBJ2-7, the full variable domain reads ETGVTQSPTHLIKTRGQQVTLRCSSQSGHNTVSWYQQALGQGPQFIFQYYREEENGRGNFPPRFSGLQFPNYSSELNVNALELDDSALYLCASSLDGSSYEQYFGPGTRLTVT.

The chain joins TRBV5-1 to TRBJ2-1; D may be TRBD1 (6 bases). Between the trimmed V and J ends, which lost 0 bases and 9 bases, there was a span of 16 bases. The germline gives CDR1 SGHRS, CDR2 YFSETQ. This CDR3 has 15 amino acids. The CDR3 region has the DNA TGCGCCAGCAGCTTGGGGGGGCGAGAGGAGTTTGAGCAGTTCTTC. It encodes CASSLGGREEFEQFF. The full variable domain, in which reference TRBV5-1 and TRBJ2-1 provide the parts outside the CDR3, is KAGVTQTPRYLIKTRGQQVTLSCSPISGHRSVSWYQQTPGQGLQFLFEYFSETQRNKGNFPGRFSGRQFSNSRSEMNVSTLELGDSALYLCASSLGGREEFEQFFGPGTRLTVL.

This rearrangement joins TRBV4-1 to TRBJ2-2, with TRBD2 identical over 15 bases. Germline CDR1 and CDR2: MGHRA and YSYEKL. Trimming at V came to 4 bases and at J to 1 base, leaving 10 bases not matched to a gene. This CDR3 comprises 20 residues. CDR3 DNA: TGCGCCAGCAGCCCGCTCGTACCGGGACTAGCGGGGGGGAACACCGGGGAGCTGTTTTTT. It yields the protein CASSPLVPGLAGGNTGELFF.

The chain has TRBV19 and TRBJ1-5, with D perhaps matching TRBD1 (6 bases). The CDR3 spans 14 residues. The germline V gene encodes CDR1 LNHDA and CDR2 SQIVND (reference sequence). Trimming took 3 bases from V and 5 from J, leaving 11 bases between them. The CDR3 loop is CASSMEAGDQPQHF. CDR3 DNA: TGTGCCAGTAGTATGGAGGCAGGGGATCAGCCCCAGCATTTT.

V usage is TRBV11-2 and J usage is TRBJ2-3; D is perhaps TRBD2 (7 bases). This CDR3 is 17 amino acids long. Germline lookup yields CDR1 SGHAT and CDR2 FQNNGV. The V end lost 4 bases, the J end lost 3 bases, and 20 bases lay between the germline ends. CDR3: CASSSGDGGRSTDTQYF. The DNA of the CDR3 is TGTGCCAGCAGCTCAGGAGACGGGGGGCGGTCAACAGATACGCAGTATTTT. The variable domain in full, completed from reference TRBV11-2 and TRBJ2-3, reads EAGVAQSPRYKIIEKRQSVAFWCNPISGHATLYWYQQILGQGPKLLIQFQNNGVVDDSQLPKDRFSAERLKGVDSTLKIQPAKLEDSAVYLCASSSGDGGRSTDTQYFGPGTRLTVL.

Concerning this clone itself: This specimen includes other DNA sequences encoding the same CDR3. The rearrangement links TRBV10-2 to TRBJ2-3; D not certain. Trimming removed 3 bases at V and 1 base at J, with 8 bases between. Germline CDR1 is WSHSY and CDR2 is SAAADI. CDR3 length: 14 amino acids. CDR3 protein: CASSEGGGTDTQYF. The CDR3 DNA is TGCGCCAGCAGTGAAGGCGGAGGCACAGATACGCAGTATTTT.

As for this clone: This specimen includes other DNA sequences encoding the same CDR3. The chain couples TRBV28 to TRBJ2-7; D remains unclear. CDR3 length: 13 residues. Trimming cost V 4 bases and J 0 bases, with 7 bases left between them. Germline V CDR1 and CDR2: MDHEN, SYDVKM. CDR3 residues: CASSSRSSYEQYF. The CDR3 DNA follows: TGTGCCAGCAGTTCTCGGAGCTCCTACGAGCAGTACTTC. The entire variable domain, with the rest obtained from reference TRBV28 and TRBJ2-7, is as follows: DVKVTQSSRYLVKRTGEKVFLECVQDMDHENMFWYRQDPGLGLRLIYFSYDVKMKEKGDIPEGYSVSREKKERFSLILESASTNQTSMYLCASSSRSSYEQYFGPGTRLTVT.

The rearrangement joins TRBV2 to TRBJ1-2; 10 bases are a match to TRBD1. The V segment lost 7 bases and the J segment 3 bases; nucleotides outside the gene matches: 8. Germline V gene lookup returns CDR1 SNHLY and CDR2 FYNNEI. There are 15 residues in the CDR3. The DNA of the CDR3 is TGTGCCAGCACTAAGTCCGGGACAGGGGACTATGGCTACACCTTC. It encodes CASTKSGTGDYGYTF.

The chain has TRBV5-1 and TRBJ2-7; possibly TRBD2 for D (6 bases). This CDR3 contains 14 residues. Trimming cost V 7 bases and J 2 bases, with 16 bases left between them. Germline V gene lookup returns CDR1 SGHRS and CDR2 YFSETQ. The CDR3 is CASSGGPNPYEQYF. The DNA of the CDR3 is TGCGCCAGCTCCGGGGGTCCCAACCCCTACGAGCAGTACTTC.

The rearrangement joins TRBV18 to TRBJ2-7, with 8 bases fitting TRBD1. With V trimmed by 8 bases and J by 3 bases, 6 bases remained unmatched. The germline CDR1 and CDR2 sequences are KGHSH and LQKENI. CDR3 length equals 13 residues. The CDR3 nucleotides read TGTGCCAGCGAAGGACAGGGACACTACGAGCAGTACTTC. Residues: CASEGQGHYEQYF.

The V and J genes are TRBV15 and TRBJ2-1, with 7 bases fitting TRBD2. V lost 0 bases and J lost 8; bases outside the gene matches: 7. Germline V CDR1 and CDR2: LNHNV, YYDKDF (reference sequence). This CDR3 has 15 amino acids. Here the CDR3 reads CATSREAGWDHEQFF. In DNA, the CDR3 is TGTGCCACCAGCAGAGAAGCGGGATGGGATCATGAGCAGTTCTTC.

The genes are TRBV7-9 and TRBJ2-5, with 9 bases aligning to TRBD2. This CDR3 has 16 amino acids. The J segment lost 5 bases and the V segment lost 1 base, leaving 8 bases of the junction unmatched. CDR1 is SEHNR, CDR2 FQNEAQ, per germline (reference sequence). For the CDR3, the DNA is TGTGCCAGCAGCTTAGGGGTGCGGGAGGGCCTGGAGACCCAGTACTTC. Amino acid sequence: CASSLGVREGLETQYF.

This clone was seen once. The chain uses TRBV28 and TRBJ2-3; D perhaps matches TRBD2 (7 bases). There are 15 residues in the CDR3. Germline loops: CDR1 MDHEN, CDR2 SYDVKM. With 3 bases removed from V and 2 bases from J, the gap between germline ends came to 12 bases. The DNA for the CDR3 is TGTGCCAGCAGTTTTTCCGGGGGGCCCACAGATACGCAGTATTTT. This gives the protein CASSFSGGPTDTQYF.